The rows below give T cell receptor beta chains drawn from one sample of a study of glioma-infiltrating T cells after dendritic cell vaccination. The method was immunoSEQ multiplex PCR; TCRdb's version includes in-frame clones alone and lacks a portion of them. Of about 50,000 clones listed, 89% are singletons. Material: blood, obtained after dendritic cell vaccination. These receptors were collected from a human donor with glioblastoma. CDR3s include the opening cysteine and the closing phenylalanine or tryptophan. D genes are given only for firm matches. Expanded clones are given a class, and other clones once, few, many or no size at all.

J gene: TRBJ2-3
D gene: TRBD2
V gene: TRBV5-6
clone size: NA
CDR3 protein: CASSFSLAGGYDTDTQYF
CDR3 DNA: TGTGCCAGCAGCTTTAGTCTAGCGGGAGGGTATGACACAGATACGCAGTATTTT

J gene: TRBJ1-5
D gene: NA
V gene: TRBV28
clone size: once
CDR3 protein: CASSLPPGGRQPQHF
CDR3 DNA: TGTGCCAGCAGTCTCCCCCCTGGAGGACGTCAGCCCCAGCATTTT

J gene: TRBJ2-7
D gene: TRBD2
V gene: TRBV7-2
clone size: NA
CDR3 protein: CASSPFSGGVYEQYF
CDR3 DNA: TGTGCCAGCAGCCCCTTTTCGGGAGGCGTCTACGAGCAGTACTTC

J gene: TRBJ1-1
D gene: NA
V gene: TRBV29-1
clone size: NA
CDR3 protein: CSVAGRNTEAFF
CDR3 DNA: TGCAGCGTTGCTGGGAGGAACACTGAAGCTTTCTTT

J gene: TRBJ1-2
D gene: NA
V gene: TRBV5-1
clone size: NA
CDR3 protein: CASSLVTVYGYTF
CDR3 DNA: TGCGCCAGCAGCTTGGTAACAGTGTATGGCTACACCTTC

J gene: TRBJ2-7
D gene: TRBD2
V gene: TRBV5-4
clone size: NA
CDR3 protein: CASSGGGGRPYEQYF
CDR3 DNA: TGTGCCAGCAGCGGGGGGGGCGGGAGGCCCTACGAGCAGTACTTC

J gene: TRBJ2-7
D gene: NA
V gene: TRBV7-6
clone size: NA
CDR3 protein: CASSKQWDKNEQYF
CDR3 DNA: TGTGCCAGCAGCAAGCAGTGGGACAAAAACGAGCAGTACTTC

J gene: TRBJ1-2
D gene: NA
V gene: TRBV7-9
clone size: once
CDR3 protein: CASSLNEYGYTF
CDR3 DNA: TGTGCCAGCAGCTTAAACGAGTATGGCTACACCTTC

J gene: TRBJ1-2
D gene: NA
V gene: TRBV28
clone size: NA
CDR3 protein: CASRQGFYGYTF
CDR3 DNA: TGTGCCAGCAGACAGGGTTTTTATGGCTACACCTTC

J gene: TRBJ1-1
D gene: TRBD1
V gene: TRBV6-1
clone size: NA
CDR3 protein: CASSGQGGFLEQGAFF
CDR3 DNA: TGTGCCAGCAGTGGACAGGGCGGTTTTCTCGAACAGGGAGCTTTCTTT

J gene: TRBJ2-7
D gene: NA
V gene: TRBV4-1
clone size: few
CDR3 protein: CASSRGAYEQYF
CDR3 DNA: TGCGCCAGCAGCCGCGGGGCCTACGAGCAGTACTTC

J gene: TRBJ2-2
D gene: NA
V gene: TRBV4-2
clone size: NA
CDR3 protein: CASSQPTGNTGELFF
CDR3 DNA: TGTGCCAGCAGCCAACCGACTGGAAACACCGGGGAGCTGTTTTTT

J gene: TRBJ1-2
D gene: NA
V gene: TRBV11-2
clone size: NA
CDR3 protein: CASSLTGGVYYGYTF
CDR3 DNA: TGTGCCAGCAGCTTGACGGGGGGCGTGTACTATGGCTACACCTTC

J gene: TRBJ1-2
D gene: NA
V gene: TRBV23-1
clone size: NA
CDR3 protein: CASSRTVYCTNYGYTF
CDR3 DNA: TGCGCCAGCAGTCGGACAGTATACTGTACTAACTATGGCTACACCTTC

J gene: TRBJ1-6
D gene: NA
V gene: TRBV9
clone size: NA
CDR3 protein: CASSVGQTRSSPLHF
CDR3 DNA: TGTGCCAGCAGCGTTGGACAGACCAGGTCTTCACCCCTCCACTTT

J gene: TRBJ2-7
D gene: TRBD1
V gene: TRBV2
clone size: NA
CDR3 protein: CASSFKTGLMYEQYF
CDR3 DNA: TGTGCCAGCAGTTTTAAGACAGGGCTTATGTACGAGCAGTACTTC

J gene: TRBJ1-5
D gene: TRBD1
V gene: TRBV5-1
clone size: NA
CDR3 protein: CASSLFPGGQPQHF
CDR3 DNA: TGCGCCAGCAGCTTGTTCCCAGGGGGCCAGCCCCAGCATTTT

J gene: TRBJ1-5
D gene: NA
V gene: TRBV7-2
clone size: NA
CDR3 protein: CASSLVAGANQPQHF
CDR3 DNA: TGTGCCAGCAGCTTAGTAGCTGGTGCGAATCAGCCCCAGCATTTT

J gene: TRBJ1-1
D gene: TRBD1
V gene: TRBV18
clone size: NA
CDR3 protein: CASSSDRGNGFF
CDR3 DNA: TGTGCCAGCTCATCCGACAGGGGAAATGGTTTCTTT

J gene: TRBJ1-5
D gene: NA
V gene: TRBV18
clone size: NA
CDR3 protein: CASSPSTRGEGQPQHF
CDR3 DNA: TGTGCCAGCTCACCAAGCACCAGGGGTGAGGGTCAGCCCCAGCATTTT

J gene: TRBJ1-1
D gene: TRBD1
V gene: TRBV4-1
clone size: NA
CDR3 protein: CASSSGQGASEAFF
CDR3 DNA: TGCGCCAGCAGCTCGGGACAGGGGGCCTCTGAAGCTTTCTTT

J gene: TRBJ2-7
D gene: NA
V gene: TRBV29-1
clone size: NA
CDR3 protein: CSVDGASVHEQYF
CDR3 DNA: TGCAGCGTTGATGGGGCTAGCGTACACGAGCAGTACTTC

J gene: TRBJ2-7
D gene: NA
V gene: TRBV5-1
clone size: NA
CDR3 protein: CASSSDFSSSYEQYF
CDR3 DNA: TGCGCCAGCAGTTCGGACTTCTCTAGCTCCTACGAGCAGTACTTC

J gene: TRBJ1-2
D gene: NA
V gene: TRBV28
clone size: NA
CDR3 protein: CASRNVRISYSNYGYTF
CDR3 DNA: TGTGCCAGCAGGAACGTTAGAATCTCGTACTCCAACTATGGCTACACCTTC

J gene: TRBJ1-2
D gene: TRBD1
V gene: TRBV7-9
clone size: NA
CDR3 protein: CASSLTGGNGYTF
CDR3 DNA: TGTGCCAGCAGCTTAACAGGGGGGAATGGCTACACCTTC

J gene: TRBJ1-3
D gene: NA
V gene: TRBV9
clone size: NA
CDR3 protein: CASSPQAGTGNTIYF
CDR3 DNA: TGTGCCAGCAGCCCCCAGGCGGGTACTGGAAACACCATATATTTT

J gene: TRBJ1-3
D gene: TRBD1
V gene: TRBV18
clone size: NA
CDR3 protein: CASSSGQGAAGTIYF
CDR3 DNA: TGTGCCAGCTCATCGGGACAGGGGGCTGCCGGCACCATATATTTT

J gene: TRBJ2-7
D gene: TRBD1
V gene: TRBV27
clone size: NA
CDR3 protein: CASSLSTGTGLKDEQYF
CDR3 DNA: TGTGCCAGCAGTTTATCGACCGGGACAGGGCTCAAGGACGAGCAGTACTTC

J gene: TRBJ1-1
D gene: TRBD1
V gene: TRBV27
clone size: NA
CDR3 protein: CASRVGSGGISEAFF
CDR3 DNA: TGTGCCAGCAGGGTAGGGTCAGGGGGTATTTCTGAAGCTTTCTTT

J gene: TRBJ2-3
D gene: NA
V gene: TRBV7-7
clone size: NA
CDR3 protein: CASSPIRGYSDTQYF
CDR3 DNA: TGTGCTAGCAGTCCCATCAGGGGCTATTCAGATACGCAGTATTTT

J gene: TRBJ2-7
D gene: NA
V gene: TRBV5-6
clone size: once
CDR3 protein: CASSLGGRASNEQYF
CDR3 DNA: TGTGCCAGCAGCTTGGGTGGGAGAGCCTCTAACGAGCAGTACTTC

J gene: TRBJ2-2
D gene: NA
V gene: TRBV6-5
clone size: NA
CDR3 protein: CASTRPGGQGGELFF
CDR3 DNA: TGTGCCAGCACCCGACCTGGGGGCCAGGGCGGGGAGCTGTTTTTT

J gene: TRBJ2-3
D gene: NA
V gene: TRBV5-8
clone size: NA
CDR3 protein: CASKRETGPSTDTQYF
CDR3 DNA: TGTGCCAGCAAGAGGGAGACAGGCCCTAGCACAGATACGCAGTATTTT

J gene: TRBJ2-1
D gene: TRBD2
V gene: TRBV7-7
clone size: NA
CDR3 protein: CASSRLAGHNEQFF
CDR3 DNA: TGTGCTAGCAGCCGACTAGCGGGGCACAATGAGCAGTTCTTC

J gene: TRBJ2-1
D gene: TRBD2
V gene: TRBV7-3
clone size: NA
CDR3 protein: CASSSSGSPNNEQFF
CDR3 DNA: TGTGCCAGCAGCTCTAGCGGGAGCCCCAACAATGAGCAGTTCTTC

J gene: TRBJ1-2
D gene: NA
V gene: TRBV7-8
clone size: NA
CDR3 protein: CASSLVQGFGYTF
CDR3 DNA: TGTGCCAGCAGCTTAGTACAGGGTTTTGGCTACACCTTC

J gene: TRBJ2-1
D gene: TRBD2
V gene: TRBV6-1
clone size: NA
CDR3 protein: CASSWSGRSYNEQFF
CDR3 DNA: TGTGCCAGCAGTTGGAGCGGGAGATCCTACAATGAGCAGTTCTTC

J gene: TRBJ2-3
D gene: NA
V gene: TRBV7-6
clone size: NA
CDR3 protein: CASSLGTSGTDTQYF
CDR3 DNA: TGTGCCAGCAGCTTAGGGACTTCTGGCACAGATACGCAGTATTTT

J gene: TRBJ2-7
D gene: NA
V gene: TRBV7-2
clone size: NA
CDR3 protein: CASSLISAINEKQYF
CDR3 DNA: TGTGCCAGCAGCTTAATCTCCGCGATAAACGAGAAGCAGTACTTC

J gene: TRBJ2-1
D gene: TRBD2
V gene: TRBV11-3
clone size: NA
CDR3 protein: CASSSSFGTSGRVREEQFF
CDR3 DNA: TGTGCCAGCAGCTCCTCCTTCGGGACTAGCGGGAGGGTGAGGGAAGAGCAGTTCTTC

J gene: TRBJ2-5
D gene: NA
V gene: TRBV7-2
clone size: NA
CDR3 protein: CASSSSGSQYF
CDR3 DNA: TGTGCCAGCAGCTCCTCGGGGTCCCAGTACTTC

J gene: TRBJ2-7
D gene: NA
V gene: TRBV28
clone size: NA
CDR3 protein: CASKQGSYEQYF
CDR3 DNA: TGTGCCAGCAAACAGGGCTCCTACGAGCAGTACTTC

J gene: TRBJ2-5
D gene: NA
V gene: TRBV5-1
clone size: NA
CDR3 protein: CASSLVGSQETQYF
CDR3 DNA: TGCGCCAGCAGCTTGGTTGGTAGTCAAGAGACCCAGTACTTC

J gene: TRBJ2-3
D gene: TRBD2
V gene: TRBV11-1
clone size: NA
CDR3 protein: CASTGLAGLDTQYF
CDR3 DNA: TGTGCCAGCACCGGACTAGCGGGGTTGGATACGCAGTATTTT

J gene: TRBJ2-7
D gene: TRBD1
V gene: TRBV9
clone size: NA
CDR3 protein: CASSVVGTGSSEQYF
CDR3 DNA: TGTGCCAGCAGCGTAGTAGGGACAGGGTCCTCCGAGCAGTACTTC

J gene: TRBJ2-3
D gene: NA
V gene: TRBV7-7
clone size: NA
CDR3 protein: CASTWPGGHTDTQYF
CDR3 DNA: TGTGCTAGCACGTGGCCTGGGGGACACACAGATACGCAGTATTTT

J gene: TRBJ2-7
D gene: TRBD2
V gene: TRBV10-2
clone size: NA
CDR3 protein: CASSEGPAGAPYEQYF
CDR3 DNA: TGCGCCAGCAGTGAGGGCCCAGCGGGGGCCCCCTACGAGCAGTACTTC

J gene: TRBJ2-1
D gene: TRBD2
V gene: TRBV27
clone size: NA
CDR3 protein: CASSFLGRASNEQFF
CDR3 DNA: TGTGCCAGCAGTTTCCTCGGGAGGGCCAGCAATGAGCAGTTCTTC

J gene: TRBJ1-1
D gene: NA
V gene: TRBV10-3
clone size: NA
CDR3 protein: CAIRRGDSIMNTEAFF
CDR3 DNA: TGTGCCATCAGGAGAGGAGATTCGATTATGAACACTGAAGCTTTCTTT

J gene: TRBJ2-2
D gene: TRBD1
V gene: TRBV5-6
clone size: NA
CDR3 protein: CASSPLHLGTANTGELFF
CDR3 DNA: TGTGCCAGCAGCCCGCTCCACCTAGGGACAGCGAACACCGGGGAGCTGTTTTTT

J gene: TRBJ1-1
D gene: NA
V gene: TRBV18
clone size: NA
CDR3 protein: CASSPQENTEAFF
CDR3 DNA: TGTGCCAGCTCTCCTCAGGAGAACACTGAAGCTTTCTTT

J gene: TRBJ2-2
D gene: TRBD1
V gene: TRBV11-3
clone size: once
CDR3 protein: CASSPPTGQGNDGELFF
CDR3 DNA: TGTGCCAGCAGCCCCCCTACGGGACAGGGGAACGACGGGGAGCTGTTTTTT

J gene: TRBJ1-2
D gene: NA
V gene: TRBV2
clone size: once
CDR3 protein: CATKDTWNYGYTF
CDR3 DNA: TGTGCCACCAAGGACACGTGGAACTATGGCTACACCTTC

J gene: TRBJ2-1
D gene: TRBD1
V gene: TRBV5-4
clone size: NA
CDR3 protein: CASSSNPGGGNEQFF
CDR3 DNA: TGTGCCAGCAGTTCAAATCCAGGGGGTGGCAATGAGCAGTTCTTC

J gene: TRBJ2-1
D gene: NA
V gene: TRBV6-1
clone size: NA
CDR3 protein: CASTLTGNEQFF
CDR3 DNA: TGTGCCAGCACCCTAACTGGCAATGAGCAGTTCTTC

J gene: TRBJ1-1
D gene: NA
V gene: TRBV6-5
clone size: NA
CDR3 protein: CASRAGRNTEAFF
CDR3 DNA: TGTGCCAGCAGAGCGGGGCGGAACACTGAAGCTTTCTTT

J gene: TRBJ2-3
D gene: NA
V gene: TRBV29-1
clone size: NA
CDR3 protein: CSVSWPGHNTDTQYF
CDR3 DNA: TGCAGCGTCTCTTGGCCGGGACACAACACAGATACGCAGTATTTT

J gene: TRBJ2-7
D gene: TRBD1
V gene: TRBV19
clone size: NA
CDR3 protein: CASSMGTGTSEQYF
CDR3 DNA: TGTGCCAGTAGTATGGGGACAGGGACCTCCGAGCAGTACTTC

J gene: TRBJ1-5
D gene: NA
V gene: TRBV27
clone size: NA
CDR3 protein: CASSRAGLSNQPQHF
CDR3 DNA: TGTGCCAGCAGTCGAGCAGGGTTAAGCAATCAGCCCCAGCATTTT